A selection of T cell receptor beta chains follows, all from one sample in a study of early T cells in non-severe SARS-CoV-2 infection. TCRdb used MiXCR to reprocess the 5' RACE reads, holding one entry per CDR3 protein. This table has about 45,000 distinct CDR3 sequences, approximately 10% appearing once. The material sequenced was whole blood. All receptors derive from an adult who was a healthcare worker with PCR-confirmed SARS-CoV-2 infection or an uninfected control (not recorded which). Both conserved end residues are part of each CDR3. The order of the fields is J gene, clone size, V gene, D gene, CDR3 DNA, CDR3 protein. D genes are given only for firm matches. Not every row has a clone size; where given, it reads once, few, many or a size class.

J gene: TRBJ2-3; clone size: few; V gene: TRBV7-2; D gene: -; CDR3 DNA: TGTGCCAGCAGCTTAGAGGGCTATTACACAGATACGCAGTATTTT; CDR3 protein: CASSLEGYYTDTQYF
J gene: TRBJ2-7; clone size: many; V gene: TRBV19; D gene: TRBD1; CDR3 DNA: TGTGCCAGTAGGACAACCGGGACAGGGCCCTACGAGCAGTACTTC; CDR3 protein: CASRTTGTGPYEQYF
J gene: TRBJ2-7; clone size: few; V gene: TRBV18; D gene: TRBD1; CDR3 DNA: TGTGCCAGCTCACCATGGGAGGGACAGGGAAACTACGAGCAGTACTTC; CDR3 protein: CASSPWEGQGNYEQYF
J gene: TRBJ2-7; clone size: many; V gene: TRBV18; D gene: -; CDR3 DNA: TGTGCCAGCTCATCCCGGGGTGGGGTCCCCGAGCAGTACTTC; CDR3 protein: CASSSRGGVPEQYF
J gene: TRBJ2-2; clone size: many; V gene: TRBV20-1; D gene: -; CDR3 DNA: TGCAGTGCTACGCACGGACAGATAATCGCCGGGGAGCTGTTTTTT; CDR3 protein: CSATHGQIIAGELFF
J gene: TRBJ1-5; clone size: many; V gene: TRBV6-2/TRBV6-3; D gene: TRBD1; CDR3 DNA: TGTGCCAGCAGCCAAAGGACAGGGGCTCAGCCCCAGCATTTT; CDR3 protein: CASSQRTGAQPQHF
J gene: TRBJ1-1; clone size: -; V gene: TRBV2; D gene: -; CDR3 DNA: TGTGCCAGCAGTCCCCTCAAGAACACTGAAGCTTTCTTT; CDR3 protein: CASSPLKNTEAFF
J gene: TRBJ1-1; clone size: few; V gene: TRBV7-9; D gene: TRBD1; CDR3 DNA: TGTGCCAGCGACAGGGGGAGTCAGGATTTCTTT; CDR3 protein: CASDRGSQDFF
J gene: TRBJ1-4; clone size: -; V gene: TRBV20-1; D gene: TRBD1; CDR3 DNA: TGCAGTGCCATCCCGGGACAGAGGATAGAAAAACTGTTTTTT; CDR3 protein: CSAIPGQRIEKLFF
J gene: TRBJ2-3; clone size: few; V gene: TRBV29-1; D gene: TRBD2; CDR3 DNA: TGCAGCGCTCCGACTAGCGGCACAGATACGCAGTATTTT; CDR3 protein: CSAPTSGTDTQYF
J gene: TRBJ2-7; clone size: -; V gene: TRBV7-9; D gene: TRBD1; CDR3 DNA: TGTGCCAGCAGCCCGAGGGGGCCACAGGGGACCAGGGTCTACGAGCAGTACTTC; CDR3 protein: CASSPRGPQGTRVYEQYF
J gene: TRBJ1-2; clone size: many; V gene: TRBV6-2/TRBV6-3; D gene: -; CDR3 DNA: TGTGCCAGCAGTTACTCGGGGCACCCAGGAGGCTACACCTTC; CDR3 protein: CASSYSGHPGGYTF
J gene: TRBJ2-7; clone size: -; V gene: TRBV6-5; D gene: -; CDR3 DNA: TGTGCCAGCAGTTCTGTTGACACCTACGAGCAGTACTTC; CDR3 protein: CASSSVDTYEQYF
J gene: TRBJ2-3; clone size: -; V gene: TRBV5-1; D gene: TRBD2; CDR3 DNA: TGCGCCAGCAGCCTTGAGGGGAGGGGGCAGTATTTT; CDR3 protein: CASSLEGRGQYF
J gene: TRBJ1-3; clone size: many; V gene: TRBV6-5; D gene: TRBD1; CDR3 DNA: TGTGCCAGCAACCAACAGGGGACTGGAAACACCATATATTTT; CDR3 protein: CASNQQGTGNTIYF
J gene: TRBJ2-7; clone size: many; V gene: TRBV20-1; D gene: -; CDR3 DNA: TGCAGTGCTAGAGGCGCGGCGGGGATCTGGGACGAGCAGTACTTC; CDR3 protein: CSARGAAGIWDEQYF
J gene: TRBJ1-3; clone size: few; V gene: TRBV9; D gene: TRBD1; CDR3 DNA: TGTGCCAGCAGCCCCTGGGACAGCTCTGGAAACACCATATATTTT; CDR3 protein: CASSPWDSSGNTIYF
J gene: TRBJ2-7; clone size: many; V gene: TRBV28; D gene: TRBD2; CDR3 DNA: TGTGCCAGCAGTTTACTCGCGGGAGTCGCCTACGAGCAGTACTTC; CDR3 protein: CASSLLAGVAYEQYF
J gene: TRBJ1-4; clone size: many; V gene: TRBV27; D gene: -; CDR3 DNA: TGTGCCATGCGACCTTTTTTAAAGAACTTCCCCCTTAATGAAAAACTGTTTTTT; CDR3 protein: CAMRPFLKNFPLNEKLFF
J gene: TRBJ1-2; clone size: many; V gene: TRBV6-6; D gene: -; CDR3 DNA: TGTGCCAGCAGTAGTGAAGGAGGCTACACCTTC; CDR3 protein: CASSSEGGYTF
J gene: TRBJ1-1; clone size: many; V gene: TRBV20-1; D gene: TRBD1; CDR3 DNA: TGCAGTGCTAGAACCCAGGGGGCGCATTGGAACACTGAAGCTTTCTTT; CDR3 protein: CSARTQGAHWNTEAFF
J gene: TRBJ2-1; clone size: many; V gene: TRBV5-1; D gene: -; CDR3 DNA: TGCGCCAGCAGCTTGGCCGCCGGTAGCTCCTACAATGAGCAGTTCTTC; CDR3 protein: CASSLAAGSSYNEQFF
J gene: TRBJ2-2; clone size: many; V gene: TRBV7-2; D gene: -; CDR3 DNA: TGTGCCAGCAGCTTAAGCTATCGGAGGGGTAACACCGGGGAGCTGTTTTTT; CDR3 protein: CASSLSYRRGNTGELFF
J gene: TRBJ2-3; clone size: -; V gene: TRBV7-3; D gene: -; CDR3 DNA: TGTGCCAGCAGCTTCCAGGGCGGGGATACGCAGTATTTT; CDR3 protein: CASSFQGGDTQYF
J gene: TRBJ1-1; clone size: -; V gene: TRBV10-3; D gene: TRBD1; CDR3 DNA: TGTGCCATCAGCACAGGGGGGGACACTGAAGCTTTCTTT; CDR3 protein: CAISTGGDTEAFF
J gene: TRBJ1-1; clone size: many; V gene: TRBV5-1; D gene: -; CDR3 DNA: TGCGCCAGCAGCCCAAGAGGTGGATTGAACACTGAAGCTTTCTTT; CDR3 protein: CASSPRGGLNTEAFF
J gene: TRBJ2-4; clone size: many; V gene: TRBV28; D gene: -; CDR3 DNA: TGTGCCAGCAGTTCCGGCGCGTCGTTGAACATTCAGTACTTC; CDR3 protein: CASSSGASLNIQYF
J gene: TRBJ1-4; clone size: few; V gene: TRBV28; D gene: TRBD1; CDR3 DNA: TGTGCCAGCAAGGGGGCGTTCGGTGAAAAACTGTTTTTT; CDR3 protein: CASKGAFGEKLFF
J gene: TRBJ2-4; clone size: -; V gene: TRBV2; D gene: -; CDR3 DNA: TGTGCCAGCAGTAGAGAAGCCAAAAACATTCAGTACTTC; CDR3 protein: CASSREAKNIQYF
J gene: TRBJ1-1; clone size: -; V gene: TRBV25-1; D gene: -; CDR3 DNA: TGTGCCAGCAGTGAAGCCCAGGGTAACACTGAAGCTTTCTTT; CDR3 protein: CASSEAQGNTEAFF
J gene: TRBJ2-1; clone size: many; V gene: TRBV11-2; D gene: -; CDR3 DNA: TGTGCCAGCAGCTTAGAAGGTTCGGCTGTCGTCCGGAATACCAATGAGCAGTTCTTC; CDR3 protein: CASSLEGSAVVRNTNEQFF
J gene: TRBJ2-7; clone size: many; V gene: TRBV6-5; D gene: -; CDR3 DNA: TGTGCCAGCAGTTACTCTTCCGGGGCGACGTACGAGCAGTACTTC; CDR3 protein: CASSYSSGATYEQYF